This is a list of T cell receptor beta chains from one sample in a study of CD8 T cells in Susac syndrome. Using its own MiXCR run on the immunoSEQ multiplex PCR reads, TCRdb lists one record per CDR3 protein. The sample has roughly 180,000 distinct CDR3 sequences; approximately 95% are singletons. What was sequenced was CD4+ T cells from PBMCs. The receptor set was obtained from a human donor with multiple sclerosis. Both conserved end residues are part of each CDR3. The D gene is left open where the match is weak.

TRBV20-1	NA	TRBJ2-7	CSARSSSYEQYF
TRBV4-1	NA	TRBJ2-5	CASSQRGQPQETQYF
TRBV20-1	TRBD2	TRBJ2-4	CSARDLGGNAKNIQYF
TRBV18	TRBD2	TRBJ2-7	CASSEGEVAGPYEQYF
TRBV7-3	TRBD1	TRBJ2-5	CASSRTGGAETQYF
TRBV23-1	NA	TRBJ1-2	CASSQSGRSVLAGVHPRYGYTF
TRBV30	TRBD1	TRBJ1-2	CAWRDRATYGYTF
TRBV2	NA	TRBJ1-2	CASSPAGTAYGYTF
TRBV20-1	TRBD1	TRBJ1-2	CSALRPGQGGYTF
TRBV12-5	TRBD2	TRBJ2-2	CASGSGGGTGELFF
TRBV19	TRBD2	TRBJ2-3	CASSIVGTSADTQYF
TRBV11-2	TRBD2	TRBJ2-7	CASSPATGGYEQYF
TRBV12-3/TRBV12-4	TRBD2	TRBJ2-3	CASSSTSGTSGSTDTQYF
TRBV6-5	TRBD1	TRBJ1-2	CASSYIRGKEGYTF
TRBV5-1	NA	TRBJ2-5	CASSWMGVQETQYF
TRBV12-3/TRBV12-4	NA	TRBJ2-6	CASKENGANVLTF
TRBV30	NA	TRBJ2-3	CAWRGLTSTDTQYF
TRBV18	NA	TRBJ1-2	CASSPGEEGDYGYTF
TRBV6-6	NA	TRBJ2-1	CASTETRSSYNEQFF
TRBV12-3/TRBV12-4	NA	TRBJ2-7	CASRSSYPYEQYF
TRBV6-5	NA	TRBJ1-5	CASTGGGNQPQHF
TRBV9	TRBD1	TRBJ2-1	CASSVVGTGDNEQFF
TRBV6-6	NA	TRBJ1-2	CASSPTGLKGYTF
TRBV6-6	NA	TRBJ2-5	CASREAGAQETQYF
TRBV30	NA	TRBJ1-6	CAWSTRNSPLHF
TRBV11-2	NA	TRBJ1-2	CASSLLGTSYGYTF
TRBV7-2	TRBD2	TRBJ2-3	CASSSVSLVSGLAADTQYF
TRBV7-2	NA	TRBJ2-5	CASSLEAEYAGETQYF
TRBV4-3	NA	TRBJ2-1	CASSPEVRGRAQYNEQFF
TRBV24-1	TRBD2	TRBJ2-1	CATSMGGRDEQFF
TRBV6-5	NA	TRBJ1-1	CASSVQLNTEAFF
TRBV9	TRBD2	TRBJ2-5	CASSGGLAGEETQYF
TRBV24-1	TRBD1	TRBJ2-5	CATGARTGEETQYF
TRBV15	NA	TRBJ2-1	CATSRDLPKLVGLRNEQFF
TRBV28	NA	TRBJ1-2	CASRALVGYSYTF
TRBV7-2	TRBD1	TRBJ1-5	CASSPRTGDQPQHF
TRBV2	NA	TRBJ2-3	CASSDRGVDTQYF
TRBV5-1	NA	TRBJ2-7	CASSISGSRSHEQYF
TRBV5-1	TRBD1	TRBJ1-4	CASSFGTGVPTNEKLFF
TRBV5-6	TRBD1	TRBJ1-5	CASTVQGAYQPQHF
TRBV3-1	NA	TRBJ1-5	CASSREIDKPQHF
TRBV6-5	NA	TRBJ1-1	CASTPGGAVDTEAFF
TRBV19	NA	TRBJ2-7	CASSIGPDPYYEQYF
TRBV5-1	NA	TRBJ2-1	CASSLSATRPYNEQFF
TRBV15	NA	TRBJ2-4	CATSRAPEGQYF
TRBV12-3/TRBV12-4	TRBD1	TRBJ1-1	CASSPGDSQNTEAFF
TRBV11-1	NA	TRBJ2-6	CASSLDSGANVLTF
TRBV7-2	NA	TRBJ2-7	CASSLLGYEQYF
TRBV6-5	NA	TRBJ2-1	CASRHPPGYEQFF
TRBV5-1	NA	TRBJ2-5	CASSLPTRQDGRQETQYF
TRBV20-1	NA	TRBJ1-1	CSASTAGVNTEAFF
TRBV5-1	NA	TRBJ2-2	CASSAQGTGELFF
TRBV5-1	NA	TRBJ2-2	CASSVEAANTGELFF